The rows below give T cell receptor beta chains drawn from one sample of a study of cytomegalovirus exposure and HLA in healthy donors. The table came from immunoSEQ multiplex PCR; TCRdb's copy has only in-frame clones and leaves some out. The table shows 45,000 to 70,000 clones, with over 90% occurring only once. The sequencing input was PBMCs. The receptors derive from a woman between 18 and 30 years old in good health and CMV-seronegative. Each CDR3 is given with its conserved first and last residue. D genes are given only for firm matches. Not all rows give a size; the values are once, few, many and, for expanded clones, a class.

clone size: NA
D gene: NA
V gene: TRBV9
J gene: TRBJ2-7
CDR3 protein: CASSSRGYEQYF
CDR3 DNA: TGTGCCAGCAGCTCTAGAGGCTACGAGCAGTACTTC

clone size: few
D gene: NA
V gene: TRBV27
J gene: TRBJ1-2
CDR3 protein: CASSPDSSYGYTF
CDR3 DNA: TGTGCCAGCAGTCCTGACAGTAGTTATGGCTACACCTTC

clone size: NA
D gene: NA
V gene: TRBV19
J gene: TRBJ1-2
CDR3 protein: CASSIARGNRANYGYTF
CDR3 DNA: TGTGCCAGTAGTATAGCTAGGGGAAACCGAGCTAACTATGGCTACACCTTC

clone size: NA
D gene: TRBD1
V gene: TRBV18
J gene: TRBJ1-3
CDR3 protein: CASSLNTGTGGISGNTIYF
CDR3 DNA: TGTGCCAGCTCACTGAATACCGGGACAGGGGGCATCTCTGGAAACACCATATATTTT

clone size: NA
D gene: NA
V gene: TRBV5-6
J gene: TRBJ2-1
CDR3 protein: CASSLAGSYNEQFF
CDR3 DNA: TGTGCCAGCAGCTTGGCGGGGTCCTACAATGAGCAGTTCTTC

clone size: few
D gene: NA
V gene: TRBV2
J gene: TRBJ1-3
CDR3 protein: CASSGHTLGGTGNTIYF
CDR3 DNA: TGTGCCAGCAGTGGCCATACCCTGGGAGGAACTGGAAACACCATATATTTT

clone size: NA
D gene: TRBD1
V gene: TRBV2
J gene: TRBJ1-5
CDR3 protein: CASTTGGQGGTQPQHF
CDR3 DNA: TGTGCCAGCACCACTGGGGGACAGGGGGGCACACAGCCCCAGCATTTT

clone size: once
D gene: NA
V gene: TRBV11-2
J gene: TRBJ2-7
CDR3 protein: CASSLFSLTVGTNEQYF
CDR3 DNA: TGTGCCAGCAGCTTATTTTCTTTGACAGTTGGAACTAACGAGCAGTACTTC

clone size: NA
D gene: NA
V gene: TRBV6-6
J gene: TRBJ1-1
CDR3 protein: CASSSRTVGTEAFF
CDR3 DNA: TGTGCCAGCAGTTCCAGGACAGTGGGCACTGAAGCTTTCTTT

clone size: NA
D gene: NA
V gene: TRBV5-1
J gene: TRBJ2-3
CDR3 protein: CASSLGGPDTQYF
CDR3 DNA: TGCGCCAGCAGCTTGGGGGGGCCAGATACGCAGTATTTT

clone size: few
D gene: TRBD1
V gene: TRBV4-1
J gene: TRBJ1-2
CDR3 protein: CASSQGQGSGYGYTF
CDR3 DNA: TGCGCCAGCAGCCAGGGACAGGGGAGTGGCTATGGCTACACCTTC

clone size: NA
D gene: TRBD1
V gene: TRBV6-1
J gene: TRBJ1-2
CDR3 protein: CASSEVDRAGVGYTF
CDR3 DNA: TGTGCCAGCAGTGAAGTCGACAGGGCAGGGGTCGGCTACACCTTC

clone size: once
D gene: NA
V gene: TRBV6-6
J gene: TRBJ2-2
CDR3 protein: CASRETLNTGELFF
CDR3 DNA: TGTGCCAGCAGAGAAACTCTAAACACCGGGGAGCTGTTTTTT

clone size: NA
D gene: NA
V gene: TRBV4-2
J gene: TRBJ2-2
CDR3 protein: CASSPGVNTGELFF
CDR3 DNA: TGTGCCAGCAGCCCAGGGGTGAACACCGGGGAGCTGTTTTTT

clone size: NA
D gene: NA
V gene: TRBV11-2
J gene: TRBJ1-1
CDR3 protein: CASSLELEGTEAFF
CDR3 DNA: TGTGCCAGCAGCTTAGAATTGGAGGGGACTGAAGCTTTCTTT

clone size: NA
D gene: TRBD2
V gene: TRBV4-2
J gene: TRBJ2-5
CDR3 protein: CASSQDGASGGQETQYF
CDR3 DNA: TGTGCCAGCAGCCAAGATGGGGCATCGGGGGGACAAGAGACCCAGTACTTC

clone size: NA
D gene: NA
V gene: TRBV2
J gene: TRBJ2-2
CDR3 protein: CASSRTENTGELFF
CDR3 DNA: TGTGCCAGCTCAAGAACAGAGAACACCGGGGAGCTGTTTTTT